The clone carrying this TCR beta chain was recorded once. The record originates from a study of blood T cell repertoires in COVID-19. In the study's own analysis: Counts of nucleated cells, estimated from reference gene primer amplification, were obtained. Sequencing used immunoSEQ multiplex PCR; TCRdb keeps in-frame clones, though not all of them. The D gene and trimming were derived from the DNA, and the V and J assignments and clone size from that table. The table shows about 350,000 clones, with 89% occurring only once. The sample consisted of peripheral blood. The TCR comes from a woman aged 55-75 years with COVID-19, enrolled during active disease.

The CDR3 DNA sequence: TGTGCCAGCAGTTACTCGGGGGAGGGGAGCTATGGCTACACCTTC. Residues: CASSYSGEGSYGYTF. V usage is TRBV6-6 and J usage is TRBJ1-2, with TRBD1 as a possible D gene (5 bases). V was clipped by 0 bases and J by 4 bases, with 12 bases between them. The CDR3 has 15 amino acids. Germline loops: CDR1 MNHNY, CDR2 SVGAGI (reference sequence).